Listed here is a single T cell receptor (beta chain). This specimen comes from a study of blood T cell repertoires in COVID-19. The method was immunoSEQ multiplex PCR; TCRdb's version includes in-frame clones alone and lacks a portion of them. This table has a few hundred thousand clones, 70% to 90% appearing once. The length of the CDR3 is 16 residues. CDR1 is MNHEY and CDR2 is SMNVEV in the germline V gene (reference sequence). Trimming stripped 5 bases from V and 0 bases from J, with 17 bases between. The rearrangement links TRBV27 to TRBJ2-7; D ambiguous. This receptor was identified in a man aged 25-45 years who had recovered from COVID-19. The sample consisted of PBMCs or T cells enriched from blood (not recorded which). This chain's CDR3 is CASSLQARRISYEQYF. CDR3 sequence (DNA): TGTGCCAGCAGTCTTCAAGCGCGGCGGATCTCCTACGAGCAGTACTTC.